The source of this TCR beta chain is a study of blood T cell repertoires in COVID-19. The CDR3 extends over 13 amino acids. Germline CDR1 reads SGDLS; CDR2 reads YYNGEE. V lost 4 bases, J lost 0 bases, and 7 bases lay in between. Sequenced by immunoSEQ multiplex PCR; TCRdb stores in-frame clones only, minus some. Here the sample spans 250,000 to 400,000 clones, about 87% being singletons. Specimen: peripheral blood. The genes are TRBV9 and TRBJ1-2; the D is unclear. This TCR came from a woman aged 30 to 39 with COVID-19, enrolled during active disease. CDR3 sequence reads: CASSQQANYGYTF. The CDR3 bases are TGTGCCAGCAGCCAACAAGCTAACTATGGCTACACCTTC.